The rows below give T cell receptor beta chains drawn from one sample of a study of shared clonotypes between healthy human individuals. Generated by immunoSEQ multiplex PCR, the TCRdb table keeps only in-frame clones and is missing some. The profile shows approximately 350,000 clones, around 72% of them singletons. The specimen sequenced was memory CD4+ T cells sorted from blood. The receptors derive from a man under 40 in good health. Both conserved end residues are part of each CDR3. A D gene is named only where the DNA matches it firmly. A clone size is listed for some rows: how often the clone was seen (once, few, many), or a class if it is expanded.

V,J,size,D,CDR3,DNA
TRBV4-3,TRBJ2-3,.,.,CASSQRSGVDTQYF,TGCGCCAGCAGCCAGCGTAGCGGAGTAGATACGCAGTATTTT
TRBV30,TRBJ2-7,few,TRBD1,CAWVGQGLDEQYF,TGTGCCTGGGTAGGACAGGGGCTCGACGAGCAGTACTTC
TRBV9,TRBJ2-1,.,TRBD2,CASSVQPGEGEQFF,TGTGCCAGCAGCGTTCAGCCCGGGGAGGGTGAGCAGTTCTTC
TRBV7-8,TRBJ2-7,.,TRBD1,CASSLTALGFDRGAYEQYF,TGTGCCAGCAGCTTAACGGCCTTAGGGTTCGACAGGGGTGCCTACGAGCAGTACTTC
TRBV15,TRBJ1-4,.,.,CATSRGPDEKLFF,TGTGCCACCAGCAGAGGTCCGGACGAAAAACTGTTTTTT
TRBV6-5,TRBJ2-2,.,.,CASSPVWSTGELFF,TGTGCCAGCAGTCCGGTGTGGTCAACCGGGGAGCTGTTTTTT
TRBV2,TRBJ1-6,.,.,CASRPPGDNSPLHF,TGTGCCAGCAGACCACCGGGGGATAATTCACCCCTCCACTTT
TRBV7-7,TRBJ2-1,.,.,CASSLRGDNEQFF,TGTGCTAGCAGCTTACGAGGGGACAATGAGCAGTTCTTC
TRBV27,TRBJ2-7,.,TRBD1,CASSSDGPPGQGTYVQYF,TGTGCCAGCAGTTCCGACGGGCCCCCGGGACAGGGAACCTACGTGCAGTACTTC
TRBV4-1,TRBJ1-1,.,.,CASSQVPDNTEAFF,TGCGCCAGCAGCCAAGTACCAGACAACACTGAAGCTTTCTTT
TRBV4-3,TRBJ2-2,.,.,CASSRKRAGLTGELFF,TGCGCCAGCAGCCGAAAGCGGGCCGGGCTCACCGGGGAGCTGTTTTTT
TRBV7-2,TRBJ1-5,.,TRBD1,CASSDRGGNQPQHF,TGTGCCAGCAGCGACAGGGGCGGCAATCAGCCCCAGCATTTT
TRBV7-2,TRBJ2-5,.,TRBD2,CASSFSGLAGGRQETQYF,TGTGCCAGCAGCTTCTCGGGACTAGCGGGAGGGCGTCAAGAGACCCAGTACTTC
TRBV27,TRBJ2-4,many,TRBD1,CASSPDRGRLNIQYF,TGTGCCAGCAGTCCTGACAGGGGCAGGTTAAACATTCAGTACTTC
TRBV2,TRBJ2-7,few,.,CASSVSNEQYF,TGTGCCAGCAGTGTCTCAAACGAGCAGTACTTC
TRBV19,TRBJ2-2,.,.,CASKNREGGSTGELFF,TGTGCCAGTAAGAACAGGGAAGGTGGGAGCACCGGGGAGCTGTTTTTT
TRBV5-6,TRBJ1-5,.,.,CASSFRSLNQPQHF,TGTGCCAGCAGCTTCAGAAGTCTAAATCAGCCCCAGCATTTT
TRBV2,TRBJ1-1,many,TRBD1,CASSEGAGTEAFF,TGTGCCAGCTCGGAGGGGGCAGGCACTGAAGCTTTCTTT
TRBV7-9,TRBJ2-5,.,.,CASSPYYF,TGTGCGAGCAGCCCCTACTACTTC
TRBV6-5,TRBJ1-1,.,.,CASSYSSSAFEAFF,TGTGCCAGCAGTTACTCGAGCTCGGCGTTTGAAGCTTTCTTT
TRBV5-6,TRBJ2-1,few,.,CASSPLGQKQFF,TGTGCCAGCAGCCCCCTAGGACAGAAGCAGTTCTTC
TRBV21-1,TRBJ2-2,.,.,CASSNRQGGTGELFF,TGTGCCAGCAGCAACCGACAGGGCGGCACCGGGGAGCTGTTTTTT
TRBV2,TRBJ2-5,many,.,CASSENRDQETQYF,TGTGCCAGCAGTGAAAACAGGGACCAAGAGACCCAGTACTTC
TRBV9,TRBJ2-7,.,.,CASTFGVGLLYEQYF,TGTGCCAGCACGTTTGGAGTGGGACTCTTATACGAGCAGTACTTC
TRBV6-6,TRBJ2-1,once,TRBD2,CASRPSGNEQFF,TGTGCCAGCAGGCCTAGCGGCAATGAGCAGTTCTTC
TRBV5-1,TRBJ2-3,.,TRBD2,CASSLGTSGGDTQYF,TGCGCCAGCAGCCTGGGGACTAGCGGGGGAGATACGCAGTATTTT
TRBV7-3,TRBJ2-5,.,.,CASSLIPGNRETQYF,TGTGCCAGCAGCTTAATCCCCGGGAACCGGGAGACCCAGTACTTC
TRBV5-1,TRBJ2-7,many,TRBD1,CASSLAPGQSSYEQYF,TGCGCCAGCAGCTTGGCCCCGGGACAGAGCTCCTACGAGCAGTACTTC
TRBV29-1,TRBJ1-3,few,.,CSAGQNSGNTIYF,TGCAGCGCCGGACAGAACTCTGGAAACACCATATATTTT
TRBV7-8,TRBJ2-1,.,.,CASSFKRDSYNEQFF,TGTGCCAGCAGCTTTAAACGGGATTCCTACAATGAGCAGTTCTTC
TRBV7-6,TRBJ2-7,few,.,CASSLAGGTEQYF,TGTGCCAGCAGCTTAGCGGGTGGGACCGAGCAGTACTTC
TRBV5-4,TRBJ2-1,.,TRBD2,CASSLGLAGGYEQFF,TGTGCCAGCAGCTTGGGACTAGCGGGAGGGTATGAGCAGTTCTTC
TRBV5-1,TRBJ2-2,.,TRBD2,CASSYGLAGTGELFF,TGCGCCAGCAGCTATGGACTAGCGGGGACCGGGGAGCTGTTTTTT
TRBV19,TRBJ2-1,few,TRBD1,CASSKGGTGEQNEQFF,TGTGCCAGTAGTAAAGGCGGGACAGGGGAGCAGAATGAGCAGTTCTTC
TRBV6-6,TRBJ2-1,.,.,CASRVTSNEQFF,TGTGCCAGCCGCGTTACATCCAATGAGCAGTTCTTC
TRBV7-8,TRBJ2-5,.,.,CASSLGHDSQETQYF,TGTGCCAGCAGCTTGGGACACGACTCGCAAGAGACCCAGTACTTC
TRBV5-1,TRBJ2-7,.,.,CASSSTNYEQYF,TGCGCCAGCAGCTCCACCAACTACGAGCAGTACTTC
TRBV28,TRBJ1-4,many,TRBD1,CASSLSTGGGEKLFF,TGTGCCAGCAGTTTATCGACAGGGGGCGGTGAAAAACTGTTTTTT
TRBV6-1,TRBJ1-1,once,.,CASSEEWLEAFF,TGTGCCAGCAGTGAAGAATGGTTAGAAGCTTTCTTT
TRBV14,TRBJ2-7,.,TRBD2,CASSQELAGSYEQYF,TGTGCCAGCAGCCAAGAACTAGCGGGCTCCTACGAGCAGTACTTC